This TCR beta chain was sequenced for a study of blood T cell repertoires in COVID-19 (dated by TCRdb to about 2020). Regarding the research as a whole: Samples from collaborators originated in the United States, Italy and Spain and spanned both the acute and convalescent phases of COVID-19. The repertoires were made available in a free public database intended to serve as a resource for research on the immune response to SARS-CoV-2. Samples came from the ongoing ImmuneRACE study (first 160 participants) plus 1,254 subjects from 6 global collaborators. The dataset comprised deeply sampled blood TCRbeta repertoires from subjects exposed to, actively infected with, or recovered from COVID-19. The prospective study material was composed of cDNA or gDNA derived from T cells, B-cell-depleted T cells, or PBMCs. Where available, HLA class I and class II types were obtained from metadata supplied by the sample provider rather than from assay-based typing. Nearly every sample came with metadata listing a de-identified subject ID, COVID-19 status, age in years and sex.

TCRbeta CDR3 regions were amplified from genomic DNA using the immunoSEQ Assay, a bias-controlled multiplex PCR. Concerning the study's data processing: The number of nucleated cells in each sample was estimated from the amplification of reference gene primers within the assay. Sequence reads were collapsed and filtered to measure the absolute abundance of every unique TCRbeta CDR3 rearrangement. For each sample, productive Simpson clonality was calculated by taking the square root of Simpson's diversity index across productive rearrangements. TCRdb took over this immuneACCESS table, retaining in-frame rearrangements with V and J assigned. Such tables are incomplete; in checked studies, under half of the missing clones stem from an unresolved V gene, and the remainder is unexplained. The DNA gave D and trimming, while V, J and clone size come from that table. The sample data list around 340,000 clones, and roughly 90% of these were observed just once. The ten top clones hold around 4% of the sample.

One collaborating source in Seattle enrolled patients while the patients were actively infected and followed the patients over time throughout the course of disease. The collaborating institutions used their own protocols to collect whole blood in K2EDTA tubes. Collaborator samples were shipped for TCRbeta analysis as frozen whole blood, isolated PBMCs, or DNA extracted from either sample type. In the case of this clone: The antigen it recognizes is unknown. Qualities for individual bases were not recorded, and no much larger clone is one base off.

The germline V gene encodes CDR1 SGHDT and CDR2 YYEEEE. From its cysteine to its phenylalanine, the CDR3 spans 15 amino acids. Only the CDR3 region is kept as DNA, spanning 45 bases read in frame from base 1. V is shortened by 0 bases, J by 4 bases, and the region joining them spans 14 bases. Here is what the overall study found, with its caveats: The quantity of clinical and demographic metadata differed by source and by participant and was supplied without curation.

The TCR sequence derives from a woman in her sixties or seventies with COVID-19, enrolled during active disease. The sequence links TRBV5-6 to TRBJ2-7; the D gene is possibly TRBD1, with 7 bases matching. Sample: peripheral blood. The nucleotide sequence is TGTGCCAGCAGCTTGGGACAGGGAGGTTTGTACGAGCAGTACTTC. It is translated as CASSLGQGGLYEQYF. When the CDR3 is completed using the reference TRBV5-6 and TRBJ2-7 genes on either side, the full variable domain is DAGVTQSPTHLIKTRGQQVTLRCSPKSGHDTVSWYQQALGQGPQFIFQYYEEEERQRGNFPDRFSGHQFPNYSSELNVNALLLGDSALYLCASSLGQGGLYEQYFGPGTRLTVT.